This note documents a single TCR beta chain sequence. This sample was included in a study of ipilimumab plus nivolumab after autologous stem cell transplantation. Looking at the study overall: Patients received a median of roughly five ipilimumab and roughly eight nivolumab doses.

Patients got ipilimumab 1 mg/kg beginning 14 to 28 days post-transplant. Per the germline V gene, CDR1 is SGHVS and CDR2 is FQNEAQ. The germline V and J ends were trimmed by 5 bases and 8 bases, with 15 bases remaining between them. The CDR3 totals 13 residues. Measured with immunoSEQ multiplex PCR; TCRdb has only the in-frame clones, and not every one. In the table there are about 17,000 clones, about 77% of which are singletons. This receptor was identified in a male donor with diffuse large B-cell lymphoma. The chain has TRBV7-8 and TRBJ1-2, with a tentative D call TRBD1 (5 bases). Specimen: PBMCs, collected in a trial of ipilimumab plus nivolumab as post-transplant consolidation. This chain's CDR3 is CASSQIRGEGYTF. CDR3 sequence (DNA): TGTGCCAGCAGCCAAATCCGGGGGGAGGGCTACACCTTC. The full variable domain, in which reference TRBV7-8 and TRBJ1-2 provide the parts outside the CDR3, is GAGVSQSPRYKVAKRGQDVALRCDPISGHVSLFWYQQALGQGPEFLTYFQNEAQLDKSGLPSDRFFAERPEGSVSTLKIQRTQQEDSAVYLCASSQIRGEGYTFGSGTRLTVV.